These 21 T cell receptor beta chains were all obtained from the same sample, sequenced in a study of CD8 T cells in Susac syndrome. With random hexamers, 0.5 to 1 ug RNA was reverse transcribed. MiXCR, applied by TCRdb to the immunoSEQ multiplex PCR reads, yields one record per CDR3 protein. Of about 200,000 distinct CDR3 sequences detected, 90% to 95% appear once; the ten largest clones hold about 0.09%. The sequencing sample was made of CD4+ T cells from PBMCs. Receptors originate from a human donor with Susac syndrome.

The table lists this clonotype with a few counts. The chain combines TRBV5-1 with TRBJ2-1; perhaps TRBD1 as D (6 bases). The CDR3 runs 14 residues. Germline-derived CDR1 and CDR2 are SGHRS and YFSETQ. Trimming took off 1 base at V and 5 bases at J, with 10 bases between the two ends. CDR3 nucleotide sequence: TGCGCCAGCAGCTTGTCAGGGGACCACAATGAGCAGTTCTTC. Translated: CASSLSGDHNEQFF.

This sequence joins TRBV27 and TRBJ2-4; 7 positions agree with TRBD1. From germline, CDR1 is MNHEY and CDR2 SMNVEV (reference sequence). J lost 0 bases, V lost 6 bases, and 11 bases had no gene match. This CDR3 region has 17 residues. CDR3: CASSEPQGVIAKNIQYF. Written as DNA, the CDR3 is TGTGCCAGCAGCGAGCCTCAGGGGGTTATAGCCAAAAACATTCAGTACTTC.

The CDR3 DNA reads as TGTGCCAGCAGACCTCTAGCGGGATCCTACAATGAGCAGTTCTTC. Translated, it gives CASRPLAGSYNEQFF. The gene calls are TRBV28 and TRBJ2-1; 9 nucleotides agree with TRBD2. CDR1 and CDR2 from the germline V gene are MDHEN and SYDVKM. The CDR3 contains 15 residues. J was trimmed by 1 base and V by 6 bases; bases with no gene match: 4.

The genes are TRBV29-1 and TRBJ2-3; either TRBD1 or TRBD2 may fit D (5 bases each). Trimming took 4 bases from V and 0 from J, leaving 17 bases between them. Germline V gene data show CDR1 as SQVTM and CDR2 as ANQGSEA. CDR3 length: 16 residues. In DNA form, the CDR3 reads TGCAGCGTTGTTTTTGGAAGCAGGGACAGCACAGATACGCAGTATTTT. Translating it yields CSVVFGSRDSTDTQYF.

CDR3 sequence (DNA): TGCAGTGCTAGCCAAACGGGACAGGGGACAGATACGCAGTATTTT. The encoded protein is CSASQTGQGTDTQYF. The chain is built from TRBV20-1 and TRBJ2-3; TRBD1 matches at 10 bases. This CDR3 spans 15 amino acids. Per the germline V gene, CDR1 is DFQATT and CDR2 is SNEGSKA (reference sequence). Trimming at V came to 3 bases and at J to 3 bases, leaving 6 bases not matched to a gene.

The chain combines TRBV29-1 with TRBJ2-3, with unresolved D. Trimming removed 2 bases from V and 3 bases from J, with 12 bases in between. Germline V gives CDR1 SQVTM, CDR2 ANQGSEA. The CDR3 covers 14 residues. The chain's CDR3 is CSVERGSGTDTQYF. The CDR3 DNA reads TGCAGCGTTGAACGCGGCTCGGGTACAGATACGCAGTATTTT.

J is TRBJ2-4 and V is TRBV5-1; 7 bases map to TRBD1. V lost 0 bases, J lost 0 bases, and 6 bases stayed unmatched. Looked up from germline, CDR1 is SGHRS and CDR2 is YFSETQ. The CDR3 covers 17 residues. CDR3 sequence (DNA): TGCGCCAGCAGCTTGGGGGCGACAGGGCTAGCCAAAAACATTCAGTACTTC. It encodes CASSLGATGLAKNIQYF.

J is TRBJ2-1 and V is TRBV4-1; D might be TRBD1 (6 bases). Germline-derived CDR1 and CDR2 are MGHRA and YSYEKL. CDR3 length: 13 amino acids. The V gene lost 5 bases and the J gene lost 10 bases, with 15 bases spanning the gap. Here the CDR3 reads CASSGPGEEEQFF. For the CDR3, the DNA is TGCGCCAGCAGCGGACCAGGGGAAGAAGAGCAGTTCTTC.

This chain links TRBV4-1 with TRBJ2-3; D may correspond to TRBD1 or TRBD2 (7 bases each). In germline, CDR1 is MGHRA, CDR2 YSYEKL. The CDR3 loop spans 18 amino acids. V lost 0 bases and J 4 bases, leaving 20 bases between the germline ends. The CDR3 loop reads CASSQESSGRGRADTQYF. CDR3 DNA sequence: TGCGCCAGCAGCCAAGAATCGTCTGGCAGGGGGAGGGCAGATACGCAGTATTTT.

This chain joins TRBV19 and TRBJ2-7; D gene ambiguous. Germline V gene sequence: CDR1 LNHDA, CDR2 SQIVND (reference sequence). The CDR3 consists of 14 residues. Trimming pared 0 bases from V and 2 bases from J, leaving 8 bases between. CDR3 nucleotide sequence: TGTGCCAGTAGTATAGATCCGGCGGCCTACGAGCAGTACTTC. Its translation: CASSIDPAAYEQYF.

The chain carries TRBV12-3 or TRBV12-4 and TRBJ1-5; no clear D gene. V was clipped by 5 bases and J by 3 bases, with 5 bases between them. The CDR3 contains 12 residues. The CDR3, as DNA: TGTGCCAGCAGTGACGACAATCAGCCCCAGCATTTT. As protein: CASSDDNQPQHF.

A single count supports this clonotype. The chain joins TRBV4-1 to TRBJ2-3; the D gene is possibly TRBD1 (5 bases). The CDR3 length is 17 residues. Germline assignment: CDR1 MGHRA and CDR2 YSYEKL. V lost 1 base to trimming and J lost 0 bases, with 14 bases between them. The chain's CDR3 is CASSQASQGRSTDTQYF. CDR3 sequence (DNA): TGCGCCAGCAGCCAAGCTTCTCAGGGCAGAAGCACAGATACGCAGTATTTT.

The count of this clonotype is one. This chain connects TRBV7-8 to TRBJ2-5, with D unresolved. The germline CDR1 and CDR2 sequences are SGHVS and FQNEAQ. The CDR3 spans 15 residues. Trimming removed 4 bases from V and 7 bases from J, with 19 bases in between. CDR3 coding DNA: TGTGCCAGCAGCTCCAGATCGGGTCGCCCAGGGACCCAGTACTTC. Translating it yields CASSSRSGRPGTQYF. Complete variable domain (other parts from reference TRBV7-8 and TRBJ2-5): GAGVSQSPRYKVAKRGQDVALRCDPISGHVSLFWYQQALGQGPEFLTYFQNEAQLDKSGLPSDRFFAERPEGSVSTLKIQRTQQEDSAVYLCASSSRSGRPGTQYFGPGTRLLVL.

For this clonotype: One end of the junction fails to match germline, which may point to a read error. V is TRBV6-5 and J is TRBJ1-5; 7 nucleotides agree with TRBD1. This CDR3 is built from 15 residues. The germline gives CDR1 MNHEY, CDR2 SVGAGI. CDR3 residues: CASSDSGQGNQPQHF. The CDR3 region has the DNA TGTGCCAGCAGTGACTCCGGACAGGGCAATCAGCCCCAGCATTTT.

The CDR3 DNA follows: TGTGCCAGCAACCTTATTAGCAATCAGCCCCAGCATTTT. This codes for CASNLISNQPQHF. V gene TRBV2 combines with J gene TRBJ1-5; D unresolved. V was trimmed by 7 bases and J by 0 bases, leaving 7 bases between them. This CDR3 is built from 13 residues. Germline V gene lookup returns CDR1 SNHLY and CDR2 FYNNEI.

Here the CDR3 reads CASSSGTGTPDEQYF. For the CDR3, the DNA is TGTGCCAGCAGCTCCGGGACAGGGACCCCTGACGAGCAGTACTTC. The rearrangement joins TRBV28 to TRBJ2-7, with 9 bases matching TRBD1. J was trimmed by 5 bases and V by 6 bases; bases with no gene match: 11. The CDR3 covers 15 residues. Germline-derived CDR1 and CDR2 are MDHEN and SYDVKM.

Written as DNA, the CDR3 is TGTGCCAGCAGTTTAAGCCCGGGGACTGAAGCTTTCTTT. Translation gives CASSLSPGTEAFF. This chain connects TRBV27 to TRBJ1-1; D gene ambiguous. CDR3 size: 13 residues. Trimming removed 2 bases at V and 5 bases at J, with 9 bases between. Germline V gene lookup returns CDR1 MNHEY and CDR2 SMNVEV (reference sequence).

The chain is built from TRBV20-1 and TRBJ2-5; perhaps TRBD1 as D (6 bases). V was pared by 0 bases and J by 2 bases, with 13 bases between. CDR1 DFQATT and CDR2 SNEGSKA come from the germline V gene (reference sequence). The CDR3 has 15 residues. This chain's CDR3 is CSARDFRTAQETQYF. The CDR3 coding sequence is TGCAGTGCTAGAGATTTTAGGACAGCTCAAGAGACCCAGTACTTC.

The chain is built from TRBV19 and TRBJ2-5, with D uncertain. CDR1 and CDR2 from the germline V gene are LNHDA and SQIVND (reference sequence). The CDR3 runs to 12 residues. The germline V and J ends were trimmed by 5 bases and 6 bases, with 10 bases remaining between them. The CDR3 nucleotides are TGTGCCAGTAGTTCATTTCAGCAGACCCAGTACTTC. Its protein is CASSSFQQTQYF.

CDR3 in DNA: TGTGCCAGCAGTGAAGGATATGGCTACACCTTC. This gives the protein CASSEGYGYTF. The V call is TRBV6-1, the J call TRBJ1-2; D is ambiguous. The CDR3 totals 11 residues. Germline assignment: CDR1 MNHNS and CDR2 SASEGT. Deletions cut 1 base from V and 5 bases from J, with 2 bases between.

The chain employs TRBV3-1 and TRBJ1-1, with D unclear. Deletions cut 1 base from V and 3 bases from J, with 9 bases between. CDR1 is LGHDT and CDR2 is YNNKEL in the germline V gene (reference sequence). The CDR3 has 14 residues. CDR3 in amino acids: CASSQVQSYTEAFF. The CDR3 DNA reads TGTGCCAGCAGCCAAGTTCAGAGTTACACTGAAGCTTTCTTT. Full variable domain (remainder filled in from reference TRBV3-1 and TRBJ1-1): DTAVSQTPKYLVTQMGNDKSIKCEQNLGHDTMYWYKQDSKKFLKIMFSYNNKELIINETVPNRFSPKSPDKAHLNLHINSLELGDSAVYFCASSQVQSYTEAFFGQGTRLTVV.